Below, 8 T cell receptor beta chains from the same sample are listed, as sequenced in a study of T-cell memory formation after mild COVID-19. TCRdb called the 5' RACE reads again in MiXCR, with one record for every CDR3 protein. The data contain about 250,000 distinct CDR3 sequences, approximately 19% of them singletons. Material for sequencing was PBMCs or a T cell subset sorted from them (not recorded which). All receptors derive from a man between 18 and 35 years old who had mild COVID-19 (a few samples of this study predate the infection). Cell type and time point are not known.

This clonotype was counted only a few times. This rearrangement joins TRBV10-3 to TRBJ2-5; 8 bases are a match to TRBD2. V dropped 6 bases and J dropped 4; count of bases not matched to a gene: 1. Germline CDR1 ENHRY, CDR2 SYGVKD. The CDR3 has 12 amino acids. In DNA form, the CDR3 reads TGTGCCATCAGGACTAGCGCAGAGACCCAGTACTTC. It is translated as CAIRTSAETQYF.

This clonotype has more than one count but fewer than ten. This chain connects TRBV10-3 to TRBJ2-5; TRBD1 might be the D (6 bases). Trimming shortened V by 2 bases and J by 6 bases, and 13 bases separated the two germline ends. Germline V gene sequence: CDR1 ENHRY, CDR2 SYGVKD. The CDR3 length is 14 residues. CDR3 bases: TGTGCCATCAGTGAGCGAGGGGGTAGGCAGACCCAGTACTTC. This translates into CAISERGGRQTQYF.

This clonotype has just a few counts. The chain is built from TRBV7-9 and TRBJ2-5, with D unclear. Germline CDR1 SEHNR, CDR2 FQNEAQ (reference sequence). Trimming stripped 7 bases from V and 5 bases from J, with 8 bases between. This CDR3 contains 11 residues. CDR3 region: CASTRTETQYF. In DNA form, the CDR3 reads TGTGCCAGCACCCGGACCGAGACCCAGTACTTC. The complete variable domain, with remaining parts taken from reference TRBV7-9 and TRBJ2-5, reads DTGVSQNPRHKITKRGQNVTFRCDPISEHNRLYWYRQTLGQGPEFLTYFQNEAQLEKSRLLSDRFSAERPKGSFSTLEIQRTEQGDSAMYLCASTRTETQYFGPGTRLLVL.

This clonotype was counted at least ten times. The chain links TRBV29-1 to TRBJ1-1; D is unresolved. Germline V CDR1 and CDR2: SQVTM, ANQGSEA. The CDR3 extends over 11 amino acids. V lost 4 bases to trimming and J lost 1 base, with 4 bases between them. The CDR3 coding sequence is TGCAGCGTTGCAAGGAACACTGAAGCTTTCTTT. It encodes CSVARNTEAFF.

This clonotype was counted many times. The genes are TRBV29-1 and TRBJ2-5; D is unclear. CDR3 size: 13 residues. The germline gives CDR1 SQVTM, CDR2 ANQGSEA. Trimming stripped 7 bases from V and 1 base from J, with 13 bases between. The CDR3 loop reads CSAERQIQETQYF. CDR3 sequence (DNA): TGCAGCGCCGAGAGGCAGATCCAAGAGACCCAGTACTTC.

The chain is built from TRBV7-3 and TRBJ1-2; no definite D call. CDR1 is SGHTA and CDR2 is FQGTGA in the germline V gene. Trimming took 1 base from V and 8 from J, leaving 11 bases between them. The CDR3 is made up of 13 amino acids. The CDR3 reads CASSLNEVGGYTF. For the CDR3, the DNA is TGTGCCAGCAGCTTAAACGAGGTCGGGGGCTACACCTTC.

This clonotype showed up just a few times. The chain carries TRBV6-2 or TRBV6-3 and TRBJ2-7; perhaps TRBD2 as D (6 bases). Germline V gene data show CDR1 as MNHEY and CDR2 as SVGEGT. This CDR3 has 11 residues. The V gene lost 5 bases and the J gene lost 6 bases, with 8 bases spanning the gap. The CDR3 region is CASSLGGEQYV. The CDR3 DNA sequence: TGTGCCAGCAGTCTGGGGGGCGAGCAGTACGTC.

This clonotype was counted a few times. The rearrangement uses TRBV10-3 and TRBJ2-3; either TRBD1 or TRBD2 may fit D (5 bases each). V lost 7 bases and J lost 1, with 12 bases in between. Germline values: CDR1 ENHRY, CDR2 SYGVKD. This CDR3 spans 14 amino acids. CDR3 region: CAIKPGAGTDTQYF. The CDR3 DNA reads TGTGCCATCAAGCCCGGGGCCGGCACAGATACGCAGTATTTT.